The next 10 T cell receptor beta chains were all read from a single sample in a study of T cells in Graves' hyperthyroidism and ophthalmopathy. RNA transcripts yielded amplified TCR beta CDR3 regions. In the first-round RT-PCR of the TCR CDR3, the HTBI primer set was used. TCRdb reanalysed the multiplex PCR reads using MiXCR and keeps one entry per CDR3 protein. Of over 250,000 distinct CDR3 sequences detected, around 20% appear once; the ten largest clones hold around two thirds. Sequenced input: blood. The source is a man aged 25-45 years with Graves' ophthalmopathy.

This clonotype was detected many times. The CDR3 is CASSSDVRYEQYF. The CDR3 nucleotides read TGTGCCAGCAGTTCGGACGTACGCTACGAGCAGTACTTC. This chain uses TRBV28 with TRBJ2-7; D is unresolved. Trimming cost V 4 bases and J 3 bases, with 10 bases left between them. Germline CDR1 and CDR2: MDHEN and SYDVKM. The CDR3 spans 13 residues.

This clonotype was seen a few times. CDR3 DNA sequence: TGTGCCAGCACCGGGGCAGACCGCTACAATGAGCAGTTCTTC. This translates into CASTGADRYNEQFF. The chain recombines TRBV28 with TRBJ2-1; either TRBD1 or TRBD2 may fit D (5 bases each). V was clipped by 7 bases and J by 3 bases, with 13 bases between them. Per germline, CDR1 MDHEN and CDR2 SYDVKM. There are 14 residues in the CDR3.

This clonotype was seen only a few times. The chain combines TRBV28 with TRBJ1-2, with 8 bases matching TRBD1. The CDR3 has 13 amino acids. Losses at the gene ends were 5 bases for V and 7 bases for J; bases not matched to a gene: 6. Germline V gene sequence: CDR1 MDHEN, CDR2 SYDVKM. In DNA, the CDR3 is TGTGCCAGCAGTCAGGGGGCGCGAAGTGGCTACACCTTC. Translating it yields CASSQGARSGYTF.

The chain is built from TRBV2 and TRBJ2-5; TRBD1 agrees at 9 bases. This CDR3 contains 13 residues. V dropped 10 bases and J dropped 5; count of bases not matched to a gene: 8. Germline V gene sequence: CDR1 SNHLY, CDR2 FYNNEI. In nucleotides, the CDR3 is TGTGCCAAGGGACAGGGAATGGGGGAGACCCAGTACTTC. Protein: CAKGQGMGETQYF.

This clonotype was detected ten times or more. The chain has TRBV6-1 and TRBJ2-7; D not certain. Per the germline V gene, CDR1 is MNHNS and CDR2 is SASEGT. The CDR3 has 13 residues. V dropped 5 bases and J dropped 2 bases, with 10 bases sitting between them. The CDR3 region is CASSYYSTYEQYF. Written as DNA, the CDR3 is TGTGCCAGCAGTTATTACAGCACCTACGAGCAGTACTTC.

This clonotype was observed once. This may arise from a read error, as a much more abundant clone is one base away. Here the CDR3 reads CACTPGTRGTEAFF. CDR3 nucleotides: TGCGCCTGCACCCCAGGGACCAGAGGGACTGAAGCTTTCTTT. The chain is built from TRBV5-1 and TRBJ1-1; maybe TRBD1 (5 bases). V was trimmed by 10 bases and J by 5 bases, leaving 21 bases between them. Per germline, CDR1 SGHRS and CDR2 YFSETQ. This CDR3 has 14 amino acids.

The chain links TRBV28 to TRBJ1-5; 8 nucleotides align to TRBD1. Germline CDR1 MDHEN, CDR2 SYDVKM. V was pared by 6 bases and J by 4 bases, with 8 bases of the junction left unmatched. This CDR3 contains 15 residues. The CDR3 sequence: CASSSTGVENQPQHF. CDR3 in DNA: TGTGCCAGCAGCTCGACAGGGGTAGAGAATCAGCCCCAGCATTTT.

V and J are TRBV3-1 and TRBJ2-2; TRBD2 matches 10 bases. This CDR3 has 14 residues. The V gene's germline CDR1 is LGHDT and CDR2 YNNKEL (reference sequence). The ends lost 5 bases at V and 4 bases at J; junction bases unmatched: 1. The CDR3 protein is CASSGTSATGELFF. CDR3 bases: TGTGCCAGCAGCGGGACTAGCGCCACCGGGGAGCTGTTTTTT.

V and J are TRBV7-2 and TRBJ2-2; 7 nucleotides align to TRBD1. In germline, CDR1 is SGHTA, CDR2 FQGNSA. J was trimmed by 1 base and V by 4 bases; bases with no gene match: 6. The CDR3 runs 16 residues. The CDR3 here is CASSSTGTVNTGELFF. CDR3 nucleotides: TGTGCCAGCAGCTCAACCGGGACAGTGAACACCGGGGAGCTGTTTTTT.

V gene TRBV11-3 combines with J gene TRBJ2-5; no reliable D call. Germline CDR1 reads SGHNT; CDR2 reads YENEEA. The CDR3 totals 13 residues. The V end lost 1 base, the J end lost 5 bases, and 8 bases lay between the germline ends. The CDR3 is CASSLGGVETQYF. In nucleotides, the CDR3 is TGTGCCAGCAGCTTAGGGGGTGTGGAGACCCAGTACTTC.